This T cell receptor (beta chain) stems from a study of T-cell reconstitution after alpha-beta-depleted transplantation in children (dated by TCRdb to the mid-2010s). Background on the whole study: The study quantitatively tracked T-cell immune reconstitution after TCRalphabeta/CD19-depleted allogeneic hematopoietic cell transplantation in children using TCR repertoire profiling.

Broader findings and caveats from the paper: The apparently early recovery of alphabetaT-cell counts about two months after transplant reportedly depended on only several hundred rapidly expanded clones that came from non-depleted graft cells. Hyperexpanded clone frequencies declined over subsequent months; after one year, T-cell counts and TCRbeta diversity were mostly attributed to newly produced T cells. The high TCRbeta diversity at day 60 in some patients was ascribed to recipient T cells and intrathymic progenitors that had survived conditioning.

V lost 6 bases and J lost 4 bases, and the count of bases not matched to a germline gene is 6. The CDR3 runs 14 amino acids, cysteine and phenylalanine included. CDR3 DNA is the only sequence kept; it has 42 bases, read in frame from the first base. CDR1 and CDR2, looked up from the germline V gene (reference sequence), are DFQATT and SNEGSKA. Sample treatment or condition, as interpreted from the label and publication: allogeneic hematopoietic cell transplantation with graft depleted of TCRalphabeta T cells and CD19 B cells. The children who served as transplant recipients had been given grafts of TCRalphabeta/CD19-depleted allogeneic hematopoietic cells. This clonotype was seen more than once but under ten times. There is no known antigen for this receptor. No base qualities exist here, and no much larger clone lies one base off it. Library generation was performed with PCR. The sequencer listed for this sample is Illumina HiSeq 2500. TCR libraries were prepared with molecular barcoding, using unique molecular identifiers to normalize TCRbeta repertoire quantification. TCRdb's own reprocessing of the public reads used fastp at Q25 and MiXCR and kept productive beta chains. All rows with the same CDR3 protein become a single entry with the most common DNA and genes. Counted in this sample were 700,000 to 850,000 distinct CDR3 sequences; about 16% of them appeared once. The top ten constitute roughly 5% of the sample.

The sequence came from a male patient aged 10 to 17 who had a stem cell transplant for acute lymphoblastic leukemia, so the T cells may come from the graft donor. Rearrangement joined TRBV20-1 to TRBJ1-3, with TRBD1 matching 10 junction bases. Sequenced here: PBMCs, mostly from graft donor cells, sampled 360 days after TCRalphabeta/CD19-depleted stem cell transplant. CDR3 region: CSARDRGQGNTIYF. The DNA sequence reads TGCAGTGCCCGGGACAGGGGTCAGGGAAACACCATATATTTT.